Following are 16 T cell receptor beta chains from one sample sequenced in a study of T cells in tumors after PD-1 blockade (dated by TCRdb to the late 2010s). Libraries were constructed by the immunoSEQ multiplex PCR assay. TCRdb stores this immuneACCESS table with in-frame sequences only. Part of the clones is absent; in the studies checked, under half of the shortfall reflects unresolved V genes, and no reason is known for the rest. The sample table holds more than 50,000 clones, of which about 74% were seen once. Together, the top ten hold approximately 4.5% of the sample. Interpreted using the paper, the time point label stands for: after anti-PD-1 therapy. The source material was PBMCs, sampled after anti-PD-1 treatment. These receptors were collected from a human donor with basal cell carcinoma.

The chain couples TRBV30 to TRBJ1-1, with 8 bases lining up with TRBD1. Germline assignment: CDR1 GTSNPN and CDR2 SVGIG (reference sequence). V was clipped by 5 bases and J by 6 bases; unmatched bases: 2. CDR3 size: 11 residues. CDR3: CAWQTGAEAFF. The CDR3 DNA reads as TGTGCCTGGCAGACAGGGGCTGAAGCTTTCTTT.

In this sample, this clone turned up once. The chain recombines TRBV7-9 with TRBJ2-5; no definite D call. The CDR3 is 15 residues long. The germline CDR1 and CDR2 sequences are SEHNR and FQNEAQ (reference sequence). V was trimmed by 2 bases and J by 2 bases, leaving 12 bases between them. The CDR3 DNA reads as TGTGCCAGCAGCTTACCGAAGGCGATTCAAGAGACCCAGTACTTC. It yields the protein CASSLPKAIQETQYF. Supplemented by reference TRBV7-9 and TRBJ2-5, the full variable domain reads DTGVSQNPRHKITKRGQNVTFRCDPISEHNRLYWYRQTLGQGPEFLTYFQNEAQLEKSRLLSDRFSAERPKGSFSTLEIQRTEQGDSAMYLCASSLPKAIQETQYFGPGTRLLVL.

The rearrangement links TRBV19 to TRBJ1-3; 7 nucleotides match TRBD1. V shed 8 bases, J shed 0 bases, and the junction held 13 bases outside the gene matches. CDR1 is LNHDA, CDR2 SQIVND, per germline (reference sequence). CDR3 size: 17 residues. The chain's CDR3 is CASFSLTGKSSGNTIYF. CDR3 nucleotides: TGTGCCAGTTTTTCCCTGACAGGGAAGAGCTCTGGAAACACCATATATTTT.

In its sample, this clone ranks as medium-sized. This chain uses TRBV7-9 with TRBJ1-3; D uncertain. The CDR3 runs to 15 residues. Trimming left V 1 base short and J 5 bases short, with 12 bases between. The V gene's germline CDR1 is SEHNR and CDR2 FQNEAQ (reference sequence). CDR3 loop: CASSLVVGLRNTIYF. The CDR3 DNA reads TGTGCCAGCAGCTTAGTGGTAGGCTTGCGAAACACCATATATTTT.

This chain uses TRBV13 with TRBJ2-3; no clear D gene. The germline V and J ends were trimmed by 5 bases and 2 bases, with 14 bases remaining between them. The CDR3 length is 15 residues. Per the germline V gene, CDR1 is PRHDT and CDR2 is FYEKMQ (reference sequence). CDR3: CASSLPLTLTDTQYF. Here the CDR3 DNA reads TGTGCCAGCAGCCTACCCTTGACCCTCACAGATACGCAGTATTTT.

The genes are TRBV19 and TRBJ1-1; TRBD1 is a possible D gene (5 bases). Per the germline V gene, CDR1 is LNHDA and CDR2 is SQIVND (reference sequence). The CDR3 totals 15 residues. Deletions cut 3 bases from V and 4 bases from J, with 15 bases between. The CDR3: CASSIFLGVGTEAFF. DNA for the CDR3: TGTGCCAGTAGTATTTTTTTAGGGGTAGGCACTGAAGCTTTCTTT. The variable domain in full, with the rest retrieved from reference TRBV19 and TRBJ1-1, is DGGITQSPKYLFRKEGQNVTLSCEQNLNHDAMYWYRQDPGQGLRLIYYSQIVNDFQKGDIAEGYSVSREKKESFPLTVTSAQKNPTAFYLCASSIFLGVGTEAFFGQGTRLTVV.

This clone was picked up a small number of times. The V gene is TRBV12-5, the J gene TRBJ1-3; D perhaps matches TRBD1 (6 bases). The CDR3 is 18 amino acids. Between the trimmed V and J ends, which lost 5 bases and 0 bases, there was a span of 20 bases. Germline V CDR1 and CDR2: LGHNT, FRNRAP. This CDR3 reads CASGSDRSYEFSGNTIYF. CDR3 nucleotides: TGTGCTAGTGGTAGTGACAGGTCCTATGAATTCTCTGGAAACACCATATATTTT.

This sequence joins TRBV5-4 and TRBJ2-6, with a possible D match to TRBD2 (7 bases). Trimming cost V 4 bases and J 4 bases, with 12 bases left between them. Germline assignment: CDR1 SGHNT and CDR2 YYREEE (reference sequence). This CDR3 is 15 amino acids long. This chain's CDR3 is CASSIGGPGANVLTF. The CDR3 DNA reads TGTGCCAGCAGCATCGGGGGGCCCGGGGCCAACGTCCTGACTTTC.

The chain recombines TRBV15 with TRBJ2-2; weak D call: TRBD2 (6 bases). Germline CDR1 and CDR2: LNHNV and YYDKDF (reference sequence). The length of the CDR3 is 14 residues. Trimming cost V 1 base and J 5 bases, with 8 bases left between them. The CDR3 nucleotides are TGTGCCACCAGCAGAGCCGGAGGGACCGGGGAGCTGTTTTTT. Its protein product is CATSRAGGTGELFF.

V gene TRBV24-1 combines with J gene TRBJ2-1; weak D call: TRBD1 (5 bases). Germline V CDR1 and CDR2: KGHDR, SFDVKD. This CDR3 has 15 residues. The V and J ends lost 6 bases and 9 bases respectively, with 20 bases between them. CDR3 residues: CATSRDSTSIGEQFF. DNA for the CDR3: TGTGCCACCAGTCGTGACAGTACTTCCATTGGTGAGCAGTTCTTC.

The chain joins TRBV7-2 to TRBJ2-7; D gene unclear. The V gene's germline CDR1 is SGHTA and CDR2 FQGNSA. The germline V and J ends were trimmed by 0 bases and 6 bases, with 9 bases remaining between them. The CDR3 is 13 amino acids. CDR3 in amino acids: CASSLAEGSEQYF. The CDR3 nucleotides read TGTGCCAGCAGCTTAGCCGAAGGCTCCGAGCAGTACTTC.

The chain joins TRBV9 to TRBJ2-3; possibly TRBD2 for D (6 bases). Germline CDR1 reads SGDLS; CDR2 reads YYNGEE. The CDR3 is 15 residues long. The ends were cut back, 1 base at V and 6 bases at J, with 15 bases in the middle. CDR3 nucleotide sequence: TGTGCCAGCAGCGTATCCCCGACTAGTGCGGATACGCAGTATTTT. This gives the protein CASSVSPTSADTQYF.

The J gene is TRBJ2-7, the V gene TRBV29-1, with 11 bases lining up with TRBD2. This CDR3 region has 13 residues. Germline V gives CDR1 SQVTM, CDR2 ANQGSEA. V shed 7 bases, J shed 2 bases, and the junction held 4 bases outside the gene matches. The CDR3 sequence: CSALLAGAYEQYF. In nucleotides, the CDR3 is TGCAGCGCCTTACTAGCGGGGGCCTACGAGCAGTACTTC.

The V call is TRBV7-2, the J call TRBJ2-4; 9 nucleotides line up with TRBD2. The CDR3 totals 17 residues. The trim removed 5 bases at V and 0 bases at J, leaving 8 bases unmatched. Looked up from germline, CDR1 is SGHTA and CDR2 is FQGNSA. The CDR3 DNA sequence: TGTGCCAGCAGCCCCGCTAGCGGGGAAGGAGCCAAAAACATTCAGTACTTC. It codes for CASSPASGEGAKNIQYF.

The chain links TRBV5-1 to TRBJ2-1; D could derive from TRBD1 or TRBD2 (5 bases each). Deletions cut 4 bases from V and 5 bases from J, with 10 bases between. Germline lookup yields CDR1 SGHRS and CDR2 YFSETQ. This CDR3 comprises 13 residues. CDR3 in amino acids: CASSRDGHNEQFF. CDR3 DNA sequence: TGCGCCAGCAGCAGGGACGGGCACAATGAGCAGTTCTTC.

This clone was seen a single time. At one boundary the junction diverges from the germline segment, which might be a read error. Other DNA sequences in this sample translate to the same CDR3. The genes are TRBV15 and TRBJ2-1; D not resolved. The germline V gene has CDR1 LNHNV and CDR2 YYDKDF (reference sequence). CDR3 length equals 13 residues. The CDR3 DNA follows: TGTGCCACTACCTTAGGACGTCGCGATGAGCAATTCTTC. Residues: CATTLGRRDEQFF.